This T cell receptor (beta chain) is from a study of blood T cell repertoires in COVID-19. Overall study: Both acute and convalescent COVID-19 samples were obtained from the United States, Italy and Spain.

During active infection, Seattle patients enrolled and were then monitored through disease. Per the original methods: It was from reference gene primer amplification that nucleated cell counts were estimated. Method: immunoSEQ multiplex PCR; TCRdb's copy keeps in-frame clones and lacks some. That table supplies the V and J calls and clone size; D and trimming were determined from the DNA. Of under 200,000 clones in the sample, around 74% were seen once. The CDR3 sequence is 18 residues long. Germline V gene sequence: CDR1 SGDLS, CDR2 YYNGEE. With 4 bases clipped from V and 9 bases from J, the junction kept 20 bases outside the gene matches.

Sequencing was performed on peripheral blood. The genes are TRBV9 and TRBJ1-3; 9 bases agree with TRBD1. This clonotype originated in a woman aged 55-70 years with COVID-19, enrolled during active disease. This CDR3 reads CASSRRGTGGFTGGTIYF. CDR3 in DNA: TGTGCCAGCAGCCGTCGAGGCACAGGGGGCTTCACGGGCGGCACCATATATTTT.